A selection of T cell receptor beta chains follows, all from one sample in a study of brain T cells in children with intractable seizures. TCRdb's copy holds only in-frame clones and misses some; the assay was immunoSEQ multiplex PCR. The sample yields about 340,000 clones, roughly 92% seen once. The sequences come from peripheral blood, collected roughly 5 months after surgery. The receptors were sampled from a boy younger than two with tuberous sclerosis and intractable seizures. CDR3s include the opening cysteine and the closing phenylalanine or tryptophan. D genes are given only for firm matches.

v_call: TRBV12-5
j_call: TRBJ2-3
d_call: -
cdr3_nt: TGTGCTAGTGGTTTCAGCGGGAGCACAGATACGCAGTATTTT
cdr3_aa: CASGFSGSTDTQYF

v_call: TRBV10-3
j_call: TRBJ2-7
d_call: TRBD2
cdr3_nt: TGTGCCATCAACCAGCGGGGGACCCCTTACGAGCAGTACTTC
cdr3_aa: CAINQRGTPYEQYF

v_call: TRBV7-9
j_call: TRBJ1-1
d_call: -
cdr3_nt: TGTGCCAGCAGCCTCCCCCTAAGGCGGGGGAACACTGAAGCTTTCTTT
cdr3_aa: CASSLPLRRGNTEAFF

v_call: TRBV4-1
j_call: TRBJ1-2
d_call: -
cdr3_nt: TGCGCCAGCAGCCAGGCAGTCGGACAGTCCCCCTATGGCTACACCTTC
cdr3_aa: CASSQAVGQSPYGYTF

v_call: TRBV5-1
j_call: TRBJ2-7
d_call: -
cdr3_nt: TGCGCCAGCAGCCCCGTTATTATAGCGAACACCTACGAGCAGTACTTC
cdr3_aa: CASSPVIIANTYEQYF

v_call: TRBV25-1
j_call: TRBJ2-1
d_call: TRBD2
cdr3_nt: TGCGCCTCCTTAGCGGGAGGATACTACAATGAGCAGTTCTTC
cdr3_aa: CASLAGGYYNEQFF

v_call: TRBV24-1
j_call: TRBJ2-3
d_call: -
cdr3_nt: TGTGCCACCAGTGATTTGCAGTCTAAAGCTATTGTCACAGATACGCAGTATTTT
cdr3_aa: CATSDLQSKAIVTDTQYF

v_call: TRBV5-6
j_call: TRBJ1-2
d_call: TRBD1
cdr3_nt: TGTGCCAGCAGCTTCCGGGACAGGACTATCTATGGCTACACCTTC
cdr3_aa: CASSFRDRTIYGYTF

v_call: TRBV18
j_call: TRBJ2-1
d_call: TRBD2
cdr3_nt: TGTGCCAGCTCACCAGGAGGGATCCCCGGGACTAGCGGGAATCGCTCCTACAATGAGCAGTTCTTC
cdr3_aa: CASSPGGIPGTSGNRSYNEQFF

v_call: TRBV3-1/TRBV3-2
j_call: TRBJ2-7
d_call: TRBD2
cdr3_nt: TGTGCCAGCAGCCGGACTAGCGGATCCTACGAGCAGTACTTC
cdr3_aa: CASSRTSGSYEQYF

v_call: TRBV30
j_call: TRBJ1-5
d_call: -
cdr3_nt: TGTGCCTGGAGTGCCAGTAATAGCAATCAGCCCCAGCATTTT
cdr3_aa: CAWSASNSNQPQHF

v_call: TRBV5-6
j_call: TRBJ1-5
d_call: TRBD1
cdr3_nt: TGTGCCAGCAGCTTGTTGGGACAGGGGATCAATCAGCCCCAGCATTTT
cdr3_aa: CASSLLGQGINQPQHF

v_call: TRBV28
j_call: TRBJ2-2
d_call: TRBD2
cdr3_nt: TGTGCCAGCAGTCCGCTAGCGGGAGGTACCGGGGAGCTGTTTTTT
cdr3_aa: CASSPLAGGTGELFF

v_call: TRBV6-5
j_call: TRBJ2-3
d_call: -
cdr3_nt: TGTGCCAGCAGTTACTCAAGGGGGGTAACAGATACGCAGTATTTT
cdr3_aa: CASSYSRGVTDTQYF

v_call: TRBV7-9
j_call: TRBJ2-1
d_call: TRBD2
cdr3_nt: TGTGCCAGCAGTAAGCGGGGGGTGACCTCCTACAATGAGCAGTTCTTC
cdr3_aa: CASSKRGVTSYNEQFF

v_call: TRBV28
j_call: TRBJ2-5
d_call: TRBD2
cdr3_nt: TGTGCCAGTGCCTGGCTAGCGGACGAAGAGACCCAGTACTTC
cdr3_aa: CASAWLADEETQYF